The clone carrying this T cell receptor beta chain has more than one count but fewer than ten. Antigen specificity is unknown. The sample belongs to a study of human T cells and chemical hapten exposure. Study results and caveats: Positive correlation was observed between PT1 expanded TCR counts and patch test score.

Described time point: pre-sensitization, week 0. The treatment denotes: therapeutic diphenylcyclopropenone sensitization with weekly scalp DPC. One entry per CDR3 protein, called by TCRdb with MiXCR from the RACE reads. The sample lists roughly 120,000 distinct CDR3 sequences, around an eighth occurring once. CDR3 length: 16 amino acids. The germline CDR1 and CDR2 sequences are MNHEY and SVGEGT. Trimming left V 5 bases short and J 1 base short, with 18 bases between. The sequences come from whole blood, collected in connection with sensitization to the hapten diphenylcyclopropenone (DPC). The source is a woman between 18 and 29 years old with alopecia areata. Some clones in this sample may be carry-over from other donors' samples. The rearrangement links TRBV6-2 or TRBV6-3 to TRBJ2-7; either TRBD1 or TRBD2 may fit D (6 bases each). CDR3 nucleotides: TGTGCCAGCAGTCGCCCGACTAGGGGGGCTTCCTACGAGCAGTACTTC. This codes for CASSRPTRGASYEQYF.